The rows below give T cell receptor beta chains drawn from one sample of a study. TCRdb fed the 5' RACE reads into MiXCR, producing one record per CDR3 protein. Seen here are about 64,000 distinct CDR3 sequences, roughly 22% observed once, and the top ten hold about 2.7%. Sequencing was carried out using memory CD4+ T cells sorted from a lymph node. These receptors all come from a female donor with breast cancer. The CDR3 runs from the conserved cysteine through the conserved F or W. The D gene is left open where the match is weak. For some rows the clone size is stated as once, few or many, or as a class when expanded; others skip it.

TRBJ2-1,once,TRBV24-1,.,CATSLTDGGSYNEQFF,TGTGCCACCAGTCTGACGGATGGAGGGAGCTACAATGAGCAGTTCTTC
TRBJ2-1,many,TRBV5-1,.,CASSLRGYNEQFF,TGCGCCAGCAGCTTGAGGGGCTACAATGAGCAGTTCTTC
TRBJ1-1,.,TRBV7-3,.,CASSLYGSGTEAFF,TGTGCCAGCAGCTTATACGGAAGCGGCACTGAAGCTTTCTTT
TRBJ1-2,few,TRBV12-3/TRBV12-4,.,CASTSGVGQSYGYTF,TGTGCCAGCACCTCCGGAGTCGGACAGAGCTATGGCTACACCTTC
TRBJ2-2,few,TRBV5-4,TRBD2,CASSPRGAGEGSTGELFF,TGTGCCAGCAGCCCTCGGGGAGCGGGAGAAGGTAGCACCGGGGAGCTGTTTTTT
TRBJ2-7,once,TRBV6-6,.,CASSYPLRGTSSYEQYF,TGTGCCAGCAGTTACCCGCTGAGGGGGACAAGCTCCTACGAGCAGTACTTC
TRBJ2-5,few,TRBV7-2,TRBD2,CASSLGGGRGQETQYF,TGTGCCAGCAGCTTAGGGGGAGGGAGGGGCCAAGAGACCCAGTACTTC
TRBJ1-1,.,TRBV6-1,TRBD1,CASRGTGGRNEAFF,TGTGCCAGCAGGGGGACAGGGGGCCGAAACGAAGCTTTCTTT
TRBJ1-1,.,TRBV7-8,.,CASGQVNMNTEAFF,TGTGCCAGCGGCCAGGTCAATATGAACACTGAAGCTTTCTTT
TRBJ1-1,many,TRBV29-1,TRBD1,CSVEDRGGTAGTEAFF,TGCAGCGTTGAAGATCGTGGCGGGACAGCTGGGACTGAAGCTTTCTTT
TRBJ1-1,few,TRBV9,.,CASSVDPAYTEAFF,TGTGCCAGCAGCGTAGACCCGGCCTACACTGAAGCTTTCTTT
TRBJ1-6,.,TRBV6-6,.,CASNFRDSPLHF,TGTGCCAGCAACTTCAGGGATTCACCCCTCCACTTT
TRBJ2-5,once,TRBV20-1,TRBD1,CSAKTGSQETLYF,TGCAGTGCTAAGACAGGGAGCCAAGAGACCCTGTACTTC
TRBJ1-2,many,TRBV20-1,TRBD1,CSARMDRVQNGYTF,TGCAGTGCTAGGATGGACAGGGTGCAAAATGGCTACACCTTC
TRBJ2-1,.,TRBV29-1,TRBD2,CSVEDGFFTGGSYNEQFF,TGCAGCGTTGAAGACGGGTTTTTCACGGGGGGTTCCTACAATGAGCAGTTCTTC
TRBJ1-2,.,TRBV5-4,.,CASSPGSYGYGYTF,TGTGCCAGCAGTCCAGGGTCTTACGGCTATGGCTACACCTTC
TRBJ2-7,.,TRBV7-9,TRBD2,CASSRGASGLSYEQYF,TGTGCCAGCAGCCGTGGGGCTAGCGGGCTTTCCTACGAGCAGTACTTC
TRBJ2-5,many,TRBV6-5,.,CASSYPGRKETQYF,TGTGCCAGCAGTTACCCCGGTCGTAAGGAGACCCAGTACTTC
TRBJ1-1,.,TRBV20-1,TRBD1,CSATGTAEYTEAFF,TGCAGTGCTACTGGGACAGCCGAATACACTGAAGCTTTCTTT
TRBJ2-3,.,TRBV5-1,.,CASSLGLGLDTQYF,TGCGCCAGCAGCTTGGGACTCGGGCTCGATACGCAGTATTTT
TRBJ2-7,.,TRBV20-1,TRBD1,CSAERTGAEQYF,TGCAGTGCTGAACGGACAGGAGCTGAGCAGTACTTC
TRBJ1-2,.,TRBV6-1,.,CASSDYGGGSGYTF,TGTGCCAGCAGTGATTATGGGGGGGGATCTGGCTACACCTTC
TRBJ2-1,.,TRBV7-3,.,CASSLSRQDYNEQFF,TGTGCCAGCAGCTTAAGTCGACAGGACTACAATGAGCAGTTCTTC
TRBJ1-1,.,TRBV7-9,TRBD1,CASVRQGMSTEAFF,TGTGCCAGCGTGAGACAGGGAATGAGCACTGAAGCTTTCTTT
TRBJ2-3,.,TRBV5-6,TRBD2,CASSVSGTTDTQYF,TGTGCCAGCAGCGTGAGCGGGACCACAGATACGCAGTATTTT